This is a list of T cell receptor beta chains from one sample in a study of T cells expressing NK-cell markers. TCRdb re-called the 5' RACE reads and gives one entry per CDR3 protein, without DNA. The sample includes around 550,000 distinct CDR3 sequences. Sequenced: blood T cells: a sorted CD56 or NKG2C T cell subset, CD4+ or CD8+ T cells, or bulk PBMC T cells (not recorded which). The origin of the receptors is a man between 18 and 29 years old in good health. The CDR3 runs from the conserved cysteine through the conserved F or W. The order of the fields is V gene, J gene, CDR3 protein.

TRBV20-1,TRBJ1-5,CSASQGSNQPQHF
TRBV28,TRBJ1-1,CASTLGTGGTEAFF
TRBV25-1,TRBJ1-1,CASSSSMTEAFF
TRBV29-1,TRBJ1-2,CSVLQADGYTF
TRBV11-2,TRBJ1-2,CASSSLRVANYGYTF
TRBV20-1,TRBJ2-5,CSAASLGTSGTQETQYF
TRBV29-1,TRBJ1-4,CSAGQGFNEKLFF
TRBV7-3,TRBJ2-6,CASSPFKGPPMANVLTF
TRBV7-8,TRBJ2-3,CASSSSGSEGDTQYF
TRBV6-2/TRBV6-3,TRBJ2-2,CASSYFRPNTGELFF
TRBV29-1,TRBJ1-1,CSVYMQGLVNTEAFF
TRBV20-1,TRBJ1-1,CSAMGQRYTNTEAFF
TRBV20-1,TRBJ2-4,CSARDLGLELNIQYF
TRBV2,TRBJ2-5,CASRDPTRGTQYF
TRBV2,TRBJ1-1,CASSDLSTQGSVNTEAFF
TRBV29-1,TRBJ2-1,CSVAPYGLAAPTYNEQFF